This T cell receptor beta chain was recorded in a study of T-cell memory formation after mild COVID-19. A single record per CDR3 protein comes from TCRdb applying MiXCR to the 5' RACE reads. This table has about 420,000 distinct CDR3 sequences, 23% appearing once. This clonotype has only a few counts. The antigen is not known. Study outcomes and limitations: Chiefly within CM and EM were the contracting CD4+ clones; CD8+ ones were within EMRA. A second wave expanding day 15 to 37 was CD4+-biased; contracting clones were balanced. The SARS-CoV-2 specificity of second-wave clones reaching peak at day 37 remained unverified.

Germline V gene sequence: CDR1 MNHEY, CDR2 SVGAGI. V dropped 2 bases and J dropped 5; count of bases not matched to a gene: 4. The CDR3 consists of 15 residues. Specimen: PBMCs or a T cell subset sorted from them (not recorded which). The receptor's source is an adult woman who had mild COVID-19 (a few samples of this study predate the infection). Cell type and time point are not known. The chain recombines TRBV6-5 with TRBJ2-3, with TRBD2 matching over 10 bases. The CDR3 DNA reads as TGTGCCAGCAGTTACAGGAGCGGGAGGGAAGATACGCAGTATTTT. Residues: CASSYRSGREDTQYF.